The rows below give T cell receptor beta chains drawn from one sample of a study of CD8+ T cells in alopecia areata. Using immunoSEQ multiplex PCR, the repertoire was profiled, and TCRdb retains in-frame clones only, with some absent. In the table there are 130,000 to 150,000 clones, 45% to 60% of which are singletons. The sample was CD4+ T cells sorted from blood, taken at week 0. The source of these receptors is a human donor with alopecia areata. The CDR3 runs from the conserved cysteine through the conserved F or W. A D gene is named only where the DNA matches it firmly. Rows give clone size only sometimes, using once, few, many, or a class for an expanded clone.

D gene	V gene	clone size	J gene	CDR3 protein	CDR3 DNA
NA	TRBV30	NA	TRBJ1-2	CAWSVPGVNYGYTF	TGTGCCTGGAGTGTTCCAGGGGTGAACTATGGCTACACCTTC
TRBD2	TRBV5-1	NA	TRBJ2-2	CASSLAVVSGNVGELFF	TGCGCCAGCAGCTTGGCCGTCGTAAGCGGGAATGTCGGGGAGCTGTTTTTT
NA	TRBV7-9	NA	TRBJ2-1	CASSLDGSGRNEQFF	TGTGCCAGCAGCTTAGACGGGTCGGGACGCAATGAGCAGTTCTTC
NA	TRBV6-5	few	TRBJ1-5	CASSSDSWQPQHF	TGTGCCAGCAGTTCCGACTCATGGCAGCCCCAGCATTTT
NA	TRBV7-2	NA	TRBJ2-6	CASSSLSFGANVLTF	TGTGCCAGCAGCTCCCTAAGCTTCGGGGCCAACGTCCTGACTTTC
TRBD1	TRBV19	NA	TRBJ2-6	CASRQGAGANVLTF	TGTGCCAGCAGACAGGGGGCTGGGGCCAACGTCCTGACTTTC
NA	TRBV6-5	NA	TRBJ1-1	CASSYLRSGLEAFF	TGTGCCAGCAGTTACCTCCGAAGTGGCCTTGAAGCTTTCTTT
NA	TRBV2	few	TRBJ2-3	CASSYRDTQYF	TGTGCCAGCAGCTACAGAGATACGCAGTATTTT
NA	TRBV7-2	NA	TRBJ1-5	CASSLAPGAGGQPQHF	TGTGCCAGCAGCTTAGCCCCAGGGGCCGGCGGTCAGCCCCAGCATTTT
NA	TRBV6-5	few	TRBJ1-3	CASSAPGVGNTIYF	TGTGCCAGCAGTGCCCCTGGGGTAGGAAACACCATATATTTT
NA	TRBV7-6	NA	TRBJ2-5	CASSLGGTEYQETQYF	TGTGCCAGCAGCTTAGGCGGGACAGAGTACCAAGAGACCCAGTACTTC